Below are 2 T cell receptor beta chains sequenced from a single sample in a study of blood T cell repertoires in COVID-19. TCRdb's table, derived via immunoSEQ multiplex PCR, lists solely in-frame clones and lacks some. Of tens of thousands of clones listed, around 93% are singletons. The specimen was peripheral blood. The receptors shown here come from a man in his sixties or seventies with active COVID-19.

The gene calls are TRBV2 and TRBJ2-3, with 10 bases identical to TRBD2. The CDR3 totals 14 residues. Looked up from germline, CDR1 is SNHLY and CDR2 is FYNNEI. Losses at the gene ends were 5 bases for V and 11 bases for J; bases not matched to a gene: 10. The CDR3 spells CASSIERGGEGQYF. The CDR3 DNA reads TGTGCCAGCAGTATCGAGCGGGGGGGAGAGGGGCAGTATTTT.

A few counts support this clone. V is TRBV7-6 and J is TRBJ1-5; D gene uncertain. Trimming removed 4 bases at V and 7 bases at J, with 14 bases between. The germline gives CDR1 SGHVS, CDR2 FNYEAQ. The CDR3 loop spans 14 amino acids. In DNA form, the CDR3 reads TGTGCCAGCAGCTACACCGGAGACGGGCAGCCCCAGCATTTT. Amino acids: CASSYTGDGQPQHF.